Sequencing of this T cell receptor (beta chain) was carried out in a study of blood T cell repertoires in COVID-19. Produced via immunoSEQ multiplex PCR; TCRdb's table is partial and in-frame only. The sample gives some 260,000 clones, around 82% of which show up once; 3.1% is in the top ten. Deletions cut 6 bases from V and 6 bases from J, with 15 bases between. The CDR3 contains 13 residues. The receptor's source is a woman aged 18 to 35 with acute or convalescent COVID-19. The chain uses TRBV6-7 and TRBJ2-7, with no clear D. TRBV6-7 is filed as an ORF, its function uncertain. Sequenced material: peripheral blood. CDR3 bases: TGTGCCAGCAGCCAGGTGTGTGGCCTCGAGCAGTACTTC. It translates to CASSQVCGLEQYF.